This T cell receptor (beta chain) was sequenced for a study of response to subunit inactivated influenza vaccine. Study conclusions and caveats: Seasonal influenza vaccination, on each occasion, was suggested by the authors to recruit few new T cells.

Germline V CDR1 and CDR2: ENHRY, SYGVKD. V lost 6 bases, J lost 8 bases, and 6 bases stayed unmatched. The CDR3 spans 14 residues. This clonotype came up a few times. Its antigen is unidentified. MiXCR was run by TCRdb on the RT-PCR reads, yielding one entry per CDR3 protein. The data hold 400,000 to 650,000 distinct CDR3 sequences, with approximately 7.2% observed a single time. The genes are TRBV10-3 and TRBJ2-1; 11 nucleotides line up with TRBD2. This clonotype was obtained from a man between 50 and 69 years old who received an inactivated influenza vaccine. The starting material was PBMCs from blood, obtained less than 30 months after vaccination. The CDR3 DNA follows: TGTGCCATCAGACGACTAGCGGGATTGGATGAGCAGTTCTTC. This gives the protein CAIRRLAGLDEQFF.